The 24 T cell receptor beta chains presented below share a single source sample, sequenced in a study of OX40 agonist ivuxolimab in advanced cancers. The method was immunoSEQ multiplex PCR; TCRdb's version includes in-frame clones alone and lacks a portion of them. The table shows tens of thousands of clones, with 92% occurring only once. This material consisted of CD4+ or CD8+ T cells sorted from blood, taken in a trial of the OX40 agonist ivuxolimab. These receptors were collected from an adult with an advanced solid tumor such as melanoma, head and neck, liver or kidney cancer.

J is TRBJ2-6 and V is TRBV15; 9 bases match TRBD1. The V segment lost 10 bases and the J segment 5 bases; nucleotides outside the gene matches: 15. The length of the CDR3 is 17 residues. Germline assignment: CDR1 LNHNV and CDR2 YYDKDF (reference sequence). Here the CDR3 reads CAIPGTGIPARANVLTF. The CDR3 DNA reads TGTGCCATCCCGGGGACAGGGATCCCTGCGAGGGCCAACGTCCTGACTTTC. The full variable domain, in which reference TRBV15 and TRBJ2-6 provide the parts outside the CDR3, is DAMVIQNPRYQVTQFGKPVTLSCSQTLNHNVMYWYQQKSSQAPKLLFHYYDKDFNNEADTPDNFQSRRPNTSFCFLDIRSPGLGDTAMYLCAIPGTGIPARANVLTFGAGSRLTVL.

The V gene is TRBV7-8, the J gene TRBJ1-1; D call uncertain. V lost 5 bases and J 1 base, leaving 17 bases between the germline ends. The CDR3 totals 16 residues. CDR1 and CDR2 from the germline V gene are SGHVS and FQNEAQ. As DNA, the CDR3 is TGTGCCAGCAGCCCCCCTCCTTGGGAGAAGAACACTGAAGCTTTCTTT. This codes for CASSPPPWEKNTEAFF.

The chain uses TRBV2 and TRBJ2-7, with D maybe TRBD1 (5 bases). Trimming cost V 4 bases and J 0 bases, with 10 bases left between them. The CDR3 covers 14 residues. Looked up from germline, CDR1 is SNHLY and CDR2 is FYNNEI. The CDR3, as DNA: TGTGCCAGCAGTGTGGGGCTTAGCTCCTACGAGCAGTACTTC. Protein: CASSVGLSSYEQYF.

This chain connects TRBV6-1 to TRBJ2-3; 8 bases fit TRBD2. J lost 2 bases, V lost 4 bases, and 8 bases had no gene match. CDR1 is MNHNS and CDR2 is SASEGT in the germline V gene. The CDR3 has 16 amino acids. In DNA, the CDR3 is TGTGCCAGCAGTGTGGGCGGCGGGGGGTCCACAGATACGCAGTATTTT. This sequence encodes CASSVGGGGSTDTQYF.

The V and J genes are TRBV7-3 and TRBJ1-6, with D unclear. Germline V gives CDR1 SGHTA, CDR2 FQGTGA. V was clipped by 10 bases and J by 12 bases, with 7 bases between them. The length of the CDR3 is 9 residues. CDR3 DNA sequence: TGTGCCACCCGTGTACCCCTCCACTTT. This sequence encodes CATRVPLHF. The whole variable domain, remainder taken from reference TRBV7-3 and TRBJ1-6, is GAGVSQTPSNKVTEKGKYVELRCDPISGHTALYWYRQSLGQGPEFLIYFQGTGAADDSGLPNDRFFAVRPEGSVSTLKIQRTERGDSAVYLCATRVPLHFGNGTRLTVT.

CDR3 DNA: TGTGCCAGCAGCCGGGGAGACTCCTACGAGCAGTACTTC. Residues: CASSRGDSYEQYF. The chain uses TRBV14 and TRBJ2-7, with a possible D match to TRBD2 (5 bases). Per the germline V gene, CDR1 is SGHDN and CDR2 is FVKESK. CDR3 size: 13 residues. Trimming pared 4 bases from V and 0 bases from J, leaving 7 bases between.

This clone appeared a single time. V is TRBV7-3 and J is TRBJ1-1, with D hard to call. Germline assignment: CDR1 SGHTA and CDR2 FQGTGA. V was cut by 1 base and J by 2 bases, with 11 bases left in between. CDR3 length equals 15 residues. In nucleotides, the CDR3 is TGTGCCAGCAGCTTAAACCCAGGCCTAAACACTGAAGCTTTCTTT. Translated: CASSLNPGLNTEAFF.

This sequence joins TRBV29-1 and TRBJ1-2, with 7 bases identical to TRBD1. CDR3 size: 14 residues. J gave up 6 bases and V 0 bases, and 7 bases lay outside the gene matches. Germline V gene data show CDR1 as SQVTM and CDR2 as ANQGSEA. CDR3 protein: CSVEDRARGDGYTF. In DNA, the CDR3 is TGCAGCGTTGAAGATCGGGCCAGGGGGGATGGCTACACCTTC.

The chain couples TRBV5-4 to TRBJ1-2, with 10 bases fitting TRBD1. The CDR3 sequence is 16 residues long. V gave up 4 bases and J gave up 4 bases; unmatched junction bases: 10. Germline CDR1 is SGHNT and CDR2 is YYREEE (reference sequence). CDR3 in amino acids: CASSPPGTGATYGYTF. The CDR3 DNA sequence: TGTGCCAGCAGCCCGCCCGGGACAGGGGCTACCTATGGCTACACCTTC.

The chain links TRBV5-6 to TRBJ2-1; D is tentatively TRBD1 or TRBD2 (6 bases each). The CDR3 contains 15 residues. Between the trimmed V and J ends, which lost 2 bases and 0 bases, there was a span of 9 bases. In germline, CDR1 is SGHDT, CDR2 YYEEEE. The CDR3 sequence is CASSFGGYSYNEQFF. The CDR3 bases are TGTGCCAGCAGCTTCGGGGGCTACTCCTACAATGAGCAGTTCTTC.

This sequence joins TRBV6-1 and TRBJ2-1; 11 bases map to TRBD1. V was clipped by 3 bases and J by 0 bases; unmatched bases: 7. The CDR3 is 18 amino acids. The germline CDR1 and CDR2 sequences are MNHNS and SASEGT. This CDR3 is CASSDGTGGLSSYNEQFF. The CDR3 coding sequence is TGTGCCAGCAGTGATGGGACAGGGGGTCTAAGCTCCTACAATGAGCAGTTCTTC.

The chain joins TRBV27 to TRBJ2-1, with D possibly being TRBD1 (5 bases). Trimming stripped 5 bases from V and 4 bases from J, with 15 bases between. Germline-derived CDR1 and CDR2 are MNHEY and SMNVEV (reference sequence). The CDR3 covers 15 residues. The CDR3, as DNA: TGTGCCAGCAGTCACGGAACAGACAGTTACAATGAGCAGTTCTTC. Translated: CASSHGTDSYNEQFF.

The DNA of the CDR3 is TGTGCCAGTAGTATAGGGACAACTGAAGCTTTCTTT. It specifies CASSIGTTEAFF. The V and J genes are TRBV19 and TRBJ1-1; perhaps TRBD1 as D (5 bases). Germline CDR1 LNHDA, CDR2 SQIVND (reference sequence). The CDR3 loop spans 12 amino acids. Deletions cut 1 base from V and 5 bases from J, with 5 bases between.

V and J are TRBV29-1 and TRBJ2-1, with 8 bases lining up with TRBD2. This CDR3 is 16 amino acids long. V lost 1 base, J lost 8 bases, and 13 bases stayed unmatched. Germline CDR1 reads SQVTM; CDR2 reads ANQGSEA. The CDR3 bases are TGCAGCGTTGAAGCTAGCGGACGCGGGGGGTTAGATGAGCAGTTCTTC. Encoded protein: CSVEASGRGGLDEQFF.

The V gene is TRBV7-8, the J gene TRBJ2-7, with D uncertain. Trimming stripped 5 bases from V and 0 bases from J, with 2 bases between. The CDR3 extends over 11 amino acids. Germline-derived CDR1 and CDR2 are SGHVS and FQNEAQ. In DNA, the CDR3 is TGTGCCAGCAGCCTCTCCTACGAGCAGTACTTC. Translated, it gives CASSLSYEQYF.

This chain connects TRBV7-9 to TRBJ2-2, with D possibly TRBD1 on 6 matching bases. This CDR3 has 16 residues. The V end lost 5 bases, the J end lost 1 base, and 14 bases lay between the germline ends. Germline CDR1 reads SEHNR; CDR2 reads FQNEAQ (reference sequence). The CDR3 loop is CASSPIGTRNTGELFF. Here the CDR3 DNA reads TGTGCCAGCAGCCCCATTGGGACAAGGAACACCGGGGAGCTGTTTTTT. Drawing the rest from reference TRBV7-9 and TRBJ2-2, the complete variable domain is DTGVSQNPRHKITKRGQNVTFRCDPISEHNRLYWYRQTLGQGPEFLTYFQNEAQLEKSRLLSDRFSAERPKGSFSTLEIQRTEQGDSAMYLCASSPIGTRNTGELFFGEGSRLTVL.

The chain employs TRBV12-5 and TRBJ2-1; TRBD1 might be the D (6 bases). Germline CDR1 is LGHNT and CDR2 is FRNRAP. Trimming stripped 3 bases from V and 5 bases from J, with 17 bases between. This CDR3 is built from 16 residues. Here the CDR3 DNA reads TGTGCTAGTGGTTTCCCATGGGAGCAGGGGCACAATGAGCAGTTCTTC. Translation: CASGFPWEQGHNEQFF.

This clone was seen just once. This chain uses TRBV9 with TRBJ2-1, with D maybe TRBD1 (5 bases). Trimming shortened V by 0 bases and J by 8 bases, and 6 bases separated the two germline ends. The V gene's germline CDR1 is SGDLS and CDR2 YYNGEE. The CDR3 runs to 12 residues. The CDR3 protein is CASSVEGDEQFF. The CDR3 DNA follows: TGTGCCAGCAGCGTAGAAGGGGATGAGCAGTTCTTC.

The rearrangement links TRBV20-1 to TRBJ2-2; D is undetermined. Trimming removed 5 bases from V and 6 bases from J, with 7 bases in between. The CDR3 extends over 11 amino acids. Looked up from germline, CDR1 is DFQATT and CDR2 is SNEGSKA (reference sequence). Written as DNA, the CDR3 is TGCAGTGCTCCCTCGGCCGGGGAGCTGTTTTTT. It specifies CSAPSAGELFF.

This sequence joins TRBV11-3 and TRBJ1-1; D is unclear. Germline V gives CDR1 SGHNT, CDR2 YENEEA. Trimming removed 2 bases at V and 6 bases at J, with 7 bases between. The CDR3 is made up of 12 amino acids. CDR3 DNA: TGTGCCAGCAGCTTAAGGGCGGCTGAAGCTTTCTTT. Translated: CASSLRAAEAFF. Supplemented by reference TRBV11-3 and TRBJ1-1, the full variable domain reads EAGVVQSPRYKIIEKKQPVAFWCNPISGHNTLYWYLQNLGQGPELLIRYENEEAVDDSQLPKDRFSAERLKGVDSTLKIQPAELGDSAVYLCASSLRAAEAFFGQGTRLTVV.

The chain uses TRBV9 and TRBJ2-7, with D unresolved. The germline V and J ends were trimmed by 0 bases and 0 bases, with 7 bases remaining between them. The CDR3 extends over 14 amino acids. The germline V gene encodes CDR1 SGDLS and CDR2 YYNGEE. The CDR3, as DNA: TGTGCCAGCAGCGTAGGCTTTAGCTCCTACGAGCAGTACTTC. Its protein is CASSVGFSSYEQYF.

V gene TRBV6-5 combines with J gene TRBJ2-3; D call uncertain. Between the trimmed V and J ends, which lost 5 bases and 3 bases, there was a span of 12 bases. Germline V lookup: CDR1 MNHEY, CDR2 SVGAGI. This CDR3 region has 14 residues. The CDR3 loop is CASSPPTRTDTQYF. The CDR3, as DNA: TGTGCCAGCAGTCCGCCGACAAGAACAGATACGCAGTATTTT.

V and J are TRBV18 and TRBJ2-1; 9 bases are shared with TRBD1. CDR1 is KGHSH, CDR2 LQKENI, per germline. Trimming cost V 5 bases and J 3 bases; bases outside gene matches: 5. The CDR3 spans 15 residues. This chain's CDR3 is CASSAGQGYYNEQFF. Written as DNA, the CDR3 is TGTGCCAGCTCAGCGGGACAGGGATACTACAATGAGCAGTTCTTC.

The chain uses TRBV29-1 and TRBJ2-1, with 11 positions matching TRBD2. CDR3 length equals 19 residues. Germline V gene lookup returns CDR1 SQVTM and CDR2 ANQGSEA. The J segment lost 6 bases and the V segment lost 3 bases, leaving 19 bases of the junction unmatched. CDR3 amino acids: CSVELGTFSPGLAVNEQFF. CDR3 nucleotides: TGCAGCGTTGAGCTTGGGACGTTCTCTCCGGGACTAGCGGTCAATGAGCAGTTCTTC.